This TCR beta chain was recovered during a study of blood T cells in healthy people across ages. Combining a sample-barcoded 5' primer with a J-beta primer mix, a second PCR ran for roughly 6 to 12 cycles. TCRdb re-called the 5' RACE reads through MiXCR, storing one row per CDR3 protein. The data contain just over 1 million distinct CDR3 sequences, more than 40% of them singletons. This TCR derives from a woman aged 55-70 years in good health. Sequenced: blood.

CDR3 sequence reads: CASSPRKGGADTQYF. Here the CDR3 DNA reads TGTGCCAGCAGTCCCAGAAAGGGGGGAGCAGATACGCAGTATTTT. The chain joins TRBV12-3 or TRBV12-4 to TRBJ2-3; D is tentatively TRBD1 or TRBD2 (6 bases each). Trimming took off 5 bases at V and 4 bases at J, with 16 bases between the two ends. This CDR3 has 15 amino acids.